The T cell receptor (beta chain) described here comes from a study of blood T cell repertoires in COVID-19. About the study: The United States, Italy and Spain were the sources of the acute and convalescent COVID-19 samples. PBMCs, B-cell-depleted T cells, or T cells were the source of the cDNA or gDNA that made up the material.

Looked up from germline, CDR1 is SGHTA and CDR2 is FQGNSA. The V end lost 2 bases, the J end lost 2 bases, and 6 bases lay between the germline ends. CDR3 length: 13 residues. In the source study's methods: The assay estimated nucleated cells by amplifying reference gene primers. TCRdb's table, derived via immunoSEQ multiplex PCR, lists solely in-frame clones and lacks some. That table supplies the V and J calls and clone size; D and trimming were determined from the DNA. The sample lists about 70,000 clones, about 76% occurring once. The sequence came from a woman at least 80 years old with active or convalescent COVID-19. Sequences were obtained from peripheral blood. The V gene is TRBV7-2, the J gene TRBJ1-2; D unresolved. This CDR3 is CASSLTYNYGYTF. DNA of the CDR3: TGTGCCAGCAGCTTAACATACAACTATGGCTACACCTTC.